This T cell receptor (beta chain) appears in the sequencing data of a study of blood T cell repertoires in COVID-19. Whole-study context: Material from acute and convalescent COVID-19 was sourced from the United States, Italy and Spain. PBMCs, B-cell-depleted T cells, or T cells were the source of the cDNA or gDNA that made up the material.

Authors' processing steps: Using reference gene primer amplification, nucleated cell counts were estimated. Only in-frame clones appear in the TCRdb table, and some are missing; sequencing was by immunoSEQ multiplex PCR. V, J and clone size are those of that table, while D and trimming were read from the DNA. Here the sample spans 210,000 or so clones, 70% to 90% being singletons. The germline V gene has CDR1 KGHSH and CDR2 LQKENI. This CDR3 comprises 14 residues. Trimming stripped 3 bases from V and 8 bases from J, with 14 bases between. The chain joins TRBV18 to TRBJ1-3; TRBD1 is a possible D gene (6 bases). This clonotype was sampled from a woman aged 40 to 50 who had recovered from COVID-19. The sequenced sample was peripheral blood. The DNA of the CDR3 is TGTGCCAGCTCACCTAGGGACACGGCCGACACCATATATTTT. Its translation: CASSPRDTADTIYF.